This T cell receptor (beta chain) was sequenced for a study of blood T cell repertoires in COVID-19. Study background: From the United States, Italy and Spain came samples of acute and convalescent COVID-19. From T cells, B-cell-depleted T cells, or PBMCs came the material, which was cDNA or gDNA.

Some clones are missing from TCRdb's copy, which holds only in-frame ones; the method was immunoSEQ multiplex PCR. This table has roughly 42,000 clones, approximately 81% appearing once. The CDR3 is 11 residues long. Trimming pared 4 bases from V and 7 bases from J, leaving 7 bases between. Germline V CDR1 and CDR2: MDHEN, SYDVKM. Sample: peripheral blood. This TCR was sampled from a woman between 65 and 79 years old in a cohort sampled during active COVID-19. The genes are TRBV28 and TRBJ1-1; D ambiguous. This chain's CDR3 is CASSYAVEAFF. In DNA, the CDR3 is TGTGCCAGCAGTTATGCGGTTGAAGCTTTCTTT.